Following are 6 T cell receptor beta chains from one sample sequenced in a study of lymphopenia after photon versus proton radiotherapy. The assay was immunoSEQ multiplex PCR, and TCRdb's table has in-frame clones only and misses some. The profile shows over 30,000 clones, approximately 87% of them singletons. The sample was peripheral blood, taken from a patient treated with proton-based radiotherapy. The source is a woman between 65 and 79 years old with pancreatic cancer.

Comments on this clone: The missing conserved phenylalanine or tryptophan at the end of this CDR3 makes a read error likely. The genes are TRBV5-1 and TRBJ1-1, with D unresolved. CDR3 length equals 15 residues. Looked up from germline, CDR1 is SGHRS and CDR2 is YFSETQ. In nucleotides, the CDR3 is TGCGCCAGCAGCCCACTAATCCAGATGAACACTGCAGCTTTCTCC. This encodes CASSPLIQMNTAAFS.

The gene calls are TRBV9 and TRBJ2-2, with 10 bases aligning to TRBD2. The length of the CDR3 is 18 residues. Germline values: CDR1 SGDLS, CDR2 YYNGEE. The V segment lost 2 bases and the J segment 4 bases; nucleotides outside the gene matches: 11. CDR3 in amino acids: CASSVSFSGRAITGELFF. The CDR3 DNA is TGTGCCAGCAGCGTCTCCTTCAGCGGGAGGGCGATCACCGGGGAGCTGTTTTTT.

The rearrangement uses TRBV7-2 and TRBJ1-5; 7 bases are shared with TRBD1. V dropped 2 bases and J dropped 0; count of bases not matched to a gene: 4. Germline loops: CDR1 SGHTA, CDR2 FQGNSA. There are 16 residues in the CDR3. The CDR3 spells CASSLRGQSSNQPQHF. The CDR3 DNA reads TGTGCCAGCAGCTTAAGGGGACAGAGTAGCAATCAGCCCCAGCATTTT. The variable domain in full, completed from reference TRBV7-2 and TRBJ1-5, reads GAGVSQSPSNKVTEKGKDVELRCDPISGHTALYWYRQSLGQGLEFLIYFQGNSAPDKSGLPSDRFSAERTGGSVSTLTIQRTQQEDSAVYLCASSLRGQSSNQPQHFGDGTRLSIL.

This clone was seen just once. The CDR3 DNA follows: TGTGCCAGCAGCTTGAATGGGGCCGAGCAGTACTTC. Translation gives CASSLNGAEQYF. This chain joins TRBV5-6 and TRBJ2-7; tentative D call: TRBD1 (5 bases). The CDR3 covers 12 residues. V lost 1 base and J 6 bases, leaving 8 bases between the germline ends. Germline CDR1 and CDR2: SGHDT and YYEEEE.

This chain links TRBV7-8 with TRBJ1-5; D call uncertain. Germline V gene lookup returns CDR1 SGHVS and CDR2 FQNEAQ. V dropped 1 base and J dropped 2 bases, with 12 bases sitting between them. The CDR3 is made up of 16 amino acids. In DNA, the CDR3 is TGTGCCAGCAGCTTAGTTGCGGGTTCGGGCAATCAGCCCCAGCATTTT. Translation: CASSLVAGSGNQPQHF.

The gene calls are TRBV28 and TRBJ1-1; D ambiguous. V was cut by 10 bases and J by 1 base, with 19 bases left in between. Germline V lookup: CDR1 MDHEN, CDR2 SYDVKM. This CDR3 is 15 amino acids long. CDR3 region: CATQSPRAPNTEAFF. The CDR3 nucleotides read TGTGCCACCCAAAGCCCCAGAGCACCGAACACTGAAGCTTTCTTT. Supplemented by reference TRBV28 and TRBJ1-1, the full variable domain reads DVKVTQSSRYLVKRTGEKVFLECVQDMDHENMFWYRQDPGLGLRLIYFSYDVKMKEKGDIPEGYSVSREKKERFSLILESASTNQTSMYLCATQSPRAPNTEAFFGQGTRLTVV.